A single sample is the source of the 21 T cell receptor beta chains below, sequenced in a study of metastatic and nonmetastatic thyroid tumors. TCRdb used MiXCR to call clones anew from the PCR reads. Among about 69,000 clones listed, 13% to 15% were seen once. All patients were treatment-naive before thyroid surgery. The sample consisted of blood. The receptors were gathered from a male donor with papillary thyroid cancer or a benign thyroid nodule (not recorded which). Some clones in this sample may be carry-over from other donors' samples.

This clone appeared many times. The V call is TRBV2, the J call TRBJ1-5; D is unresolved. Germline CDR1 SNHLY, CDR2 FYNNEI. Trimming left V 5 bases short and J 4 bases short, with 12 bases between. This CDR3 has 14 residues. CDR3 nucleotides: TGTGCCAGCAGTATGGGTTTTGAGAATCAGCCCCAGCATTTT. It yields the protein CASSMGFENQPQHF.

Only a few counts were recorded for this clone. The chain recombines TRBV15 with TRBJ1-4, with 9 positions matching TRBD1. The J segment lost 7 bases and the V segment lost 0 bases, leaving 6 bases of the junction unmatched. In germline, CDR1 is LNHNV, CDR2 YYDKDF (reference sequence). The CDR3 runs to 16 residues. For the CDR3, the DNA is TGTGCCACCAGCAGAGATTCGGGGACAGGGACTGAAAAACTGTTTTTT. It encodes CATSRDSGTGTEKLFF.

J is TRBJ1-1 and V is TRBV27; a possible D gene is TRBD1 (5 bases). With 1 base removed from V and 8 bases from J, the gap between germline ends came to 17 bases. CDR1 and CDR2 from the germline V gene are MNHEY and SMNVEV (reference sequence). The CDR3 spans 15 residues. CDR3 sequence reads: CASSLFWGGDQEAFF. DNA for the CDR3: TGTGCCAGCAGTTTATTTTGGGGGGGGGATCAAGAAGCTTTCTTT.

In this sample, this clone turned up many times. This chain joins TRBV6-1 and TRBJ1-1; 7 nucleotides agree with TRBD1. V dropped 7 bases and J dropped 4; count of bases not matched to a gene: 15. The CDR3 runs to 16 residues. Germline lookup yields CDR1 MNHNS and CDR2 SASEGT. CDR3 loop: CASTTNPGQRSTEAFF. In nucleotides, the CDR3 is TGTGCCAGCACTACGAATCCGGGACAGAGATCCACTGAAGCTTTCTTT.

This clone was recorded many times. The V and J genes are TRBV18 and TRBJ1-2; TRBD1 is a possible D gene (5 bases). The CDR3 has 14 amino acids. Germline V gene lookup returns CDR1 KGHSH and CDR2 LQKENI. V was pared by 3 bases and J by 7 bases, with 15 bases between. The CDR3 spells CASSPDLGESGYTF. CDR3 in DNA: TGTGCCAGCTCACCGGATTTAGGGGAGTCTGGCTACACCTTC. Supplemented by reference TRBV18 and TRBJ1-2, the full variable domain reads NAGVMQNPRHLVRRRGQEARLRCSPMKGHSHVYWYRQLPEEGLKFMVYLQKENIIDESGMPKERFSAEFPKEGPSILRIQQVVRGDSAAYFCASSPDLGESGYTFGSGTRLTVV.

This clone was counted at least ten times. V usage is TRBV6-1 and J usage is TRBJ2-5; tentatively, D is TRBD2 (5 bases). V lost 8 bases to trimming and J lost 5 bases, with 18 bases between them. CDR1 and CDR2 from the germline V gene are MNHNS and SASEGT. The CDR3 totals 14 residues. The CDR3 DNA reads TGTGCCAGCTCGAAGGGTGAGGGCGCGGAGACCCAGTACTTC. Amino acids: CASSKGEGAETQYF.

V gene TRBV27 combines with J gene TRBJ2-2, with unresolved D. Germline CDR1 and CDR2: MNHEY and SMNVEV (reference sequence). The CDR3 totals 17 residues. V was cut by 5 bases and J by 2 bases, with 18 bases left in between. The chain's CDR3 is CASSLLGSGPNTGELFF. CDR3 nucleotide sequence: TGTGCCAGCAGTCTCCTCGGGTCGGGCCCAAACACCGGGGAGCTGTTTTTT.

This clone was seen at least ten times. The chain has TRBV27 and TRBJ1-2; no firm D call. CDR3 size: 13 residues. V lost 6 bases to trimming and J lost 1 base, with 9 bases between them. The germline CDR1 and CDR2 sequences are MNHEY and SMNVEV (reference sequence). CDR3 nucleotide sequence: TGTGCCAGCAGCGACCAAGTTAACTATGGCTACACCTTC. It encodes CASSDQVNYGYTF.

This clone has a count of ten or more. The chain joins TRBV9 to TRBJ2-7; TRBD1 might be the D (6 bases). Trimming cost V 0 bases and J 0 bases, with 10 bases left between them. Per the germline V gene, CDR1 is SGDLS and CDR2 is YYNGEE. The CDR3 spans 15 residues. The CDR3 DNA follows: TGTGCCAGCAGCGTAGAAATAGGGGGCTCCTACGAGCAGTACTTC. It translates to CASSVEIGGSYEQYF.

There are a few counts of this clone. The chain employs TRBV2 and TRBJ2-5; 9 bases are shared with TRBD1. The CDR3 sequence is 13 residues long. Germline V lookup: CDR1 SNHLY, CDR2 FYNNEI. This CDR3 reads CAVSGTGRETQYF. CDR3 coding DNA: TGTGCAGTAAGCGGGACAGGGCGAGAGACCCAGTACTTC.

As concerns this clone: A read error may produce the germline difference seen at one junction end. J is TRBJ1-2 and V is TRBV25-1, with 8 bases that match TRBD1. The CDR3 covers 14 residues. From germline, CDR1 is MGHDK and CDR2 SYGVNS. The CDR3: CASSPGQGNYCYTF. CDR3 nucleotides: TGTGCCAGCAGCCCTGGACAGGGTAACTATTGCTACACCTTC.

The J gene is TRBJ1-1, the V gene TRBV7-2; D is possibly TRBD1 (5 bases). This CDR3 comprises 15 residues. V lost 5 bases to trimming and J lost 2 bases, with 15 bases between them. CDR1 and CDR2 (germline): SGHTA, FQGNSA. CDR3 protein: CASSPRPGPNTEAFF. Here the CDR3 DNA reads TGTGCCAGCAGCCCCCGGCCGGGACCTAACACTGAAGCTTTCTTT.

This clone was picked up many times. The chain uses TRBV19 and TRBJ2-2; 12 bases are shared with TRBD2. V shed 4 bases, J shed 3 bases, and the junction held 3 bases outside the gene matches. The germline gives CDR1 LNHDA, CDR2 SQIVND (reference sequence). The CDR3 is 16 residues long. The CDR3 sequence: CASSKGTSGYTGELFF. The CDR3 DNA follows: TGTGCCAGTAGTAAAGGGACTAGCGGGTACACCGGGGAGCTGTTTTTT.

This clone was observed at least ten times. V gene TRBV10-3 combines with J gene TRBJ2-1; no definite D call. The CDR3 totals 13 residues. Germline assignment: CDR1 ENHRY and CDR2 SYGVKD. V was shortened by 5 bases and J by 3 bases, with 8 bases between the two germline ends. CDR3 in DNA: TGTGCCATCAGTTCCGGAAACTACAATGAGCAGTTCTTC. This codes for CAISSGNYNEQFF.

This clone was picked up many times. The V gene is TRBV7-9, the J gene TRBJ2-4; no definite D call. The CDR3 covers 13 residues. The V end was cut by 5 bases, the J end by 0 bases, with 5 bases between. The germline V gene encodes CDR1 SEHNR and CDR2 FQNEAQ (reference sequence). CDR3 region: CASSLLAKNIQYF. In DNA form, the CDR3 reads TGTGCCAGCAGCCTCCTAGCCAAAAACATTCAGTACTTC.

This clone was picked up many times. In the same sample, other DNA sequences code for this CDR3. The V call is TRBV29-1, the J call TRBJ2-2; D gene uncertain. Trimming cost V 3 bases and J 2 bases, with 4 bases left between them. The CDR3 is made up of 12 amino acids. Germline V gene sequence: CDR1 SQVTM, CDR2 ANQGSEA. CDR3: CSVEGNTGELFF. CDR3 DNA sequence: TGCAGCGTTGAGGGTAACACCGGGGAGCTGTTTTTT.

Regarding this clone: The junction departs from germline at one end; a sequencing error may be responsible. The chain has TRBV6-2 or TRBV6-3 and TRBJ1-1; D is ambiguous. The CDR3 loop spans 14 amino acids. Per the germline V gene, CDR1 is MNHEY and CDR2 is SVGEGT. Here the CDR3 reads CASIYRYTYTEAFF. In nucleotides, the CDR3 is TGTGCCAGCATTTACCGATACACTTACACTGAAGCTTTCTTT.

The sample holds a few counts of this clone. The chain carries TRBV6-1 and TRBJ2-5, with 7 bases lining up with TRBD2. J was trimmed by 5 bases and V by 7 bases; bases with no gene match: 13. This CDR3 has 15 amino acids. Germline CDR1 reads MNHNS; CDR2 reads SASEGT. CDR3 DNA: TGTGCCAGCAAGGAGTGGGGCGCGGGGGAGGAGACCCAGTACTTC. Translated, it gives CASKEWGAGEETQYF.

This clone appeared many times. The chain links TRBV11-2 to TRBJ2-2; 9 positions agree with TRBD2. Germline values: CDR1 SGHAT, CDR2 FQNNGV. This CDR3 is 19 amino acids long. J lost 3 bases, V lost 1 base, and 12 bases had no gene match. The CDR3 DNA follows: TGTGCCAGCAGCTTAGGGGTGCTAGCGGGAAAATGGGACACCGGGGAGCTGTTTTTT. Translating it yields CASSLGVLAGKWDTGELFF.

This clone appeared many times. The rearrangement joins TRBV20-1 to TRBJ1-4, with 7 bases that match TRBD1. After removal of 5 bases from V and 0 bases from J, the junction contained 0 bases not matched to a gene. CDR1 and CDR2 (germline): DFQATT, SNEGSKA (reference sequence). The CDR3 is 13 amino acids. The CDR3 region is CSAGQATNEKLFF. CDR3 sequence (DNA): TGCAGTGCTGGACAGGCAACTAATGAAAAACTGTTTTTT.

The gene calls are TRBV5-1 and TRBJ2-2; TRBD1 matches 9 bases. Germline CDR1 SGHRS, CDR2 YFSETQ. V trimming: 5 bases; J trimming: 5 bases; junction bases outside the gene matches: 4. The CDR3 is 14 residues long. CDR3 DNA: TGCGCCAGCAGTCCCGGGACAGGGACCGGGGAGCTGTTTTTT. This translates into CASSPGTGTGELFF.